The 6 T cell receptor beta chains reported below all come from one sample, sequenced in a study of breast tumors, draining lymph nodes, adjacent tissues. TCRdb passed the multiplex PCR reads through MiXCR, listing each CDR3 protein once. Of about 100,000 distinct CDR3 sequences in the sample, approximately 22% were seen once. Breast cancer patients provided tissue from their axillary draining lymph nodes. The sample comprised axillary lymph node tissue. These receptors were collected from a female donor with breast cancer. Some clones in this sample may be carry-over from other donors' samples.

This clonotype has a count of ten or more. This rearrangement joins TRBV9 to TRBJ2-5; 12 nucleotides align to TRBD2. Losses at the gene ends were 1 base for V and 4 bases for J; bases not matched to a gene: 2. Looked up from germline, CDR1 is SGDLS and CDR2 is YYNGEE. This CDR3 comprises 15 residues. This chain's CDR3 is CASSVTSGGTETQYF. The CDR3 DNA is TGTGCCAGCAGCGTAACTAGCGGGGGGACAGAGACCCAGTACTTC.

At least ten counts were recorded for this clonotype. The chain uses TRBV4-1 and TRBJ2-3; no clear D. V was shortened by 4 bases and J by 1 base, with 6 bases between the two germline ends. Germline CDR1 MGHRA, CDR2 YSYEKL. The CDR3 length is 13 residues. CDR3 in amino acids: CASSPYGTDTQYF. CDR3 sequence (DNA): TGCGCCAGCAGCCCCTATGGCACAGATACGCAGTATTTT.

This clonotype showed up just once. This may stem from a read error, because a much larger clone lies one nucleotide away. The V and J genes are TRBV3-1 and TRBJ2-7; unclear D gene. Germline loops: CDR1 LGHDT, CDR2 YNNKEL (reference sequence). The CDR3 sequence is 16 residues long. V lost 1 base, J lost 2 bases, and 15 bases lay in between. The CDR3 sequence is CASSQGVGRSPYEQYF. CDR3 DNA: TGTGCCAGCAGCCAAGGGGTCGGCAGAAGCCCCTACGAGCAGTACTTC.

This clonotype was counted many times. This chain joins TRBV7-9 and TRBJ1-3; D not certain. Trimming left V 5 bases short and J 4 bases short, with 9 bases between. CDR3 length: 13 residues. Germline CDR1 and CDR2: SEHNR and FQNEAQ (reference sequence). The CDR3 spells CASSPKRGNTIYF. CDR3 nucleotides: TGTGCCAGCAGCCCAAAGAGGGGAAACACCATATATTTT.

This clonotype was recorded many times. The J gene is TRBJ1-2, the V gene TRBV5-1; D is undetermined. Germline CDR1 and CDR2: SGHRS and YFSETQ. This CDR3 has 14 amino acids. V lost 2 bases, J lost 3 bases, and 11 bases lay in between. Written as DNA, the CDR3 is TGCGCCAGCAGCTTAGACTTCGGGGACTATGGCTACACCTTC. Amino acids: CASSLDFGDYGYTF.

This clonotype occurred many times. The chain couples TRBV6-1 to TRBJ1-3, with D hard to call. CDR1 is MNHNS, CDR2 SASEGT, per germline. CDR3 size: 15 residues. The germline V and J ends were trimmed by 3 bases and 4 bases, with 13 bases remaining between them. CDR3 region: CASSDIYLLGNTIYF. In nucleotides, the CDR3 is TGTGCCAGCAGTGATATATACCTTTTGGGAAACACCATATATTTT.